This TCR beta chain was obtained from a study of blood T cell repertoires in COVID-19. Whole-study context: The United States, Italy and Spain were the sources of the acute and convalescent COVID-19 samples.

Sequencing was performed with immunoSEQ multiplex PCR; in TCRdb, only in-frame clones are kept and a portion is missing. This table holds about 670,000 clones, about nine tenths found once. Germline loops: CDR1 MNHEY, CDR2 SVGAGI. The CDR3 spans 14 residues. V lost 6 bases, J lost 0 bases, and 6 bases lay in between. This receptor was taken from a young woman with acute or convalescent COVID-19. Sequenced sample: peripheral blood. The chain combines TRBV6-5 with TRBJ1-6; D is unresolved. In DNA, the CDR3 is TGTGCCAGCAGCGATAGCTCCTATAATTCACCCCTCCACTTT. Translated, it gives CASSDSSYNSPLHF.